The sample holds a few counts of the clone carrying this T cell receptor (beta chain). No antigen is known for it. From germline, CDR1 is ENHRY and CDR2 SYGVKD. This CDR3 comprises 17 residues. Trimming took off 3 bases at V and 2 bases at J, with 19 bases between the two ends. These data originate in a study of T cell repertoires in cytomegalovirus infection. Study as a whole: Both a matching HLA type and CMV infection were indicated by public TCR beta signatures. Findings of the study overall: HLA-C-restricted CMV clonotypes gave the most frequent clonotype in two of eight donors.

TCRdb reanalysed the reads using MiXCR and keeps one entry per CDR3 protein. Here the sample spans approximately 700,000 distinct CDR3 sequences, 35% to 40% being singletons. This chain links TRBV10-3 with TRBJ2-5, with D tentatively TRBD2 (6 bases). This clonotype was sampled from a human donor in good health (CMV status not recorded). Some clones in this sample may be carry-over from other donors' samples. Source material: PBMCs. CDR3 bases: TGTGCCATCAGTGATGGGGGTAGCCCGGGGGATCAAGAGACCCAGTACTTC. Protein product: CAISDGGSPGDQETQYF.